This T cell receptor beta chain comes out of a study of early stage breast cancer tumors. The overall study: Around 9.6-fold was the mean read coverage per sample.

Generated by immunoSEQ multiplex PCR, the TCRdb table keeps only in-frame clones and is missing some. The data show about 19,000 clones, around 83% seen once. In germline, CDR1 is SGHAT, CDR2 FQDESV (reference sequence). V was trimmed by 4 bases and J by 1 base, leaving 13 bases between them. The CDR3 is made up of 15 amino acids. Concerning this clone: The target antigen is unknown.

Study-wide results and caveats: Enriched TCRB sequences shared across patients were mostly commonly generated sequences. Tumors had roughly 2.4-fold higher T cell density and higher clonality than adjacent normal breast tissue.

The sample consisted of blood. The receptor comes from a person between 70 and 80 years old with breast cancer. The chain has TRBV11-1 and TRBJ1-1; D is perhaps TRBD1 (6 bases). The CDR3 loop reads CASSSPGQKNTEAFF. The CDR3 region has the DNA TGTGCCAGCAGCTCACCGGGACAAAAGAACACTGAAGCTTTCTTT.